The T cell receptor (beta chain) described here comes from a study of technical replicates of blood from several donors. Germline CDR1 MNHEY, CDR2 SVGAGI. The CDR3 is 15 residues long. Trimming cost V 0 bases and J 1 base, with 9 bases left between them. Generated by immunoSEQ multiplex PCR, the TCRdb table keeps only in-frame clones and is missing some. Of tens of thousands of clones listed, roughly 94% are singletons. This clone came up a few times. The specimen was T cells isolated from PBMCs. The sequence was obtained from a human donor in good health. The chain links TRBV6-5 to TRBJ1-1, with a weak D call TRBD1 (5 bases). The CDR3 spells CASSYSSQANTEAFF. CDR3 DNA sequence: TGTGCCAGCAGTTACTCGTCACAGGCGAACACTGAAGCTTTCTTT.